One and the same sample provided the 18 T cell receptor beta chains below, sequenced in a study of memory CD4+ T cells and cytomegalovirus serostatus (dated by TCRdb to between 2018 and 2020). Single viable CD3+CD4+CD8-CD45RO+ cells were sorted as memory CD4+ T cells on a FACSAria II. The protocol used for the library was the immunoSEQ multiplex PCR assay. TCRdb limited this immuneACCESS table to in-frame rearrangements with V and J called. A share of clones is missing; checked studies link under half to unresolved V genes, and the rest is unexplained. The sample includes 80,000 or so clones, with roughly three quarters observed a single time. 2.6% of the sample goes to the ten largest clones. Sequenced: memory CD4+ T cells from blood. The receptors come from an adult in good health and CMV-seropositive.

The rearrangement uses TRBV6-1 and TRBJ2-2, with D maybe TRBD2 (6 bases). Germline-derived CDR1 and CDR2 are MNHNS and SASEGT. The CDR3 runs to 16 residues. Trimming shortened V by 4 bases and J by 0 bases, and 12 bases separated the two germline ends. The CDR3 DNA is TGTGCCAGCAGTGCCCAAGGGACTGCGAACACCGGGGAGCTGTTTTTT. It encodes CASSAQGTANTGELFF.

The CDR3 nucleotides are TGCGCCAGCAGCCAGGGACTAGCGGGAGATACGCAGTATTTT. As protein: CASSQGLAGDTQYF. The chain uses TRBV5-1 and TRBJ2-3; TRBD2 matches at 12 bases. With V trimmed by 4 bases and J by 5 bases, 2 bases remained unmatched. The CDR3 is 14 residues long. Germline-derived CDR1 and CDR2 are SGHRS and YFSETQ.

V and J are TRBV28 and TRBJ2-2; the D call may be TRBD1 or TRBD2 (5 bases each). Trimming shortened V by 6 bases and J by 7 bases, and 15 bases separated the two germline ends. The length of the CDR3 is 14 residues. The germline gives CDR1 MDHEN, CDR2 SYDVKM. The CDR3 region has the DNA TGTGCCAGCAGACTCGGGACCAACCGCGGGGAGCTGTTTTTT. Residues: CASRLGTNRGELFF.

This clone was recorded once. CDR3 in DNA: TGTGCCAGCTGGGGACAGGGTCGGGGCCAAGAGACCCAGTACTTC. This gives the protein CASWGQGRGQETQYF. The chain recombines TRBV5-4 with TRBJ2-5, with TRBD1 identical over 9 bases. The CDR3 is 15 amino acids. Unmatched junction bases numbered 8, after V lost 7 bases and J lost 1 base. Germline-derived CDR1 and CDR2 are SGHNT and YYREEE (reference sequence).

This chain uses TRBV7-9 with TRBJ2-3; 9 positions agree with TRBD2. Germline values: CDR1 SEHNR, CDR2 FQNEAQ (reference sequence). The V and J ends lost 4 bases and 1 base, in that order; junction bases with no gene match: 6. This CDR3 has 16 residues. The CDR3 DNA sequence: TGTGCCAGCAGCTCTAAAAAGCGGGAGGGCACAGATACGCAGTATTTT. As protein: CASSSKKREGTDTQYF.

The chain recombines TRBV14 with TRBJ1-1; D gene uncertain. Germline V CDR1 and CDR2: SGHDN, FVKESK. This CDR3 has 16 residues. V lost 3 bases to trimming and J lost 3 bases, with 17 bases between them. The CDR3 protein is CASSQGVGLKDTEAFF. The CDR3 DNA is TGTGCCAGCAGCCAGGGTGTTGGTTTAAAGGACACTGAAGCTTTCTTT.

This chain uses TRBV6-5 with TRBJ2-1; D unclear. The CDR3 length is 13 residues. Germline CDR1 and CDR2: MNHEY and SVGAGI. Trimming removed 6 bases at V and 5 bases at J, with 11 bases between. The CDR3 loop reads CASRGRIDNEQFF. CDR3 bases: TGTGCCAGCAGAGGACGGATCGACAATGAGCAGTTCTTC.

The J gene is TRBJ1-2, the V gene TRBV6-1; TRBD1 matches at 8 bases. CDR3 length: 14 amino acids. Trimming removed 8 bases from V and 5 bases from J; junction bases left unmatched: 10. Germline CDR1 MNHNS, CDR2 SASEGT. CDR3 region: CASYGQGTNYGYTF. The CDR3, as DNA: TGTGCCAGCTACGGACAGGGTACGAATTATGGCTACACCTTC.

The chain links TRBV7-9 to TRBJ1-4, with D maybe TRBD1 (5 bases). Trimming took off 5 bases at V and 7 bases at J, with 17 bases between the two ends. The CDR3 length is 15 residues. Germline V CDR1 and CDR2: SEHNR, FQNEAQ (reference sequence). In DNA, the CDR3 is TGTGCCAGCAGCCCCCGGGACCGGCTCAGTGAAAAACTGTTTTTT. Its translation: CASSPRDRLSEKLFF.

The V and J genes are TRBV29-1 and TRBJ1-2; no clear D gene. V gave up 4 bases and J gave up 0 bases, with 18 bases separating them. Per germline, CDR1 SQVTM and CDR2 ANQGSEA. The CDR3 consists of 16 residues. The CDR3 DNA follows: TGCAGCGTTGGGGATCGTCGGTCCGGAGCTAACTATGGCTACACCTTC. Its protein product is CSVGDRRSGANYGYTF.

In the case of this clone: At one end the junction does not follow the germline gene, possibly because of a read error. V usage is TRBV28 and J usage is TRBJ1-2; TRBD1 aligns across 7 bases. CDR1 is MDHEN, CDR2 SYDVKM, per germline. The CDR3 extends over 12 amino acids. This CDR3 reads CASTRGQVGLAF. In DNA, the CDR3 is TGTGCCAGCACCCGAGGACAGGTCGGTTTAGCCTTC.

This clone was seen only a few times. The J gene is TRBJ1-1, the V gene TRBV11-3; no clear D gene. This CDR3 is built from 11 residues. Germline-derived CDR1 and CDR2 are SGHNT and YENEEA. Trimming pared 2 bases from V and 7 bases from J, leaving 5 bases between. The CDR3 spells CASSLLGEAFF. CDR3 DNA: TGTGCCAGCAGCTTATTAGGTGAAGCTTTCTTT.

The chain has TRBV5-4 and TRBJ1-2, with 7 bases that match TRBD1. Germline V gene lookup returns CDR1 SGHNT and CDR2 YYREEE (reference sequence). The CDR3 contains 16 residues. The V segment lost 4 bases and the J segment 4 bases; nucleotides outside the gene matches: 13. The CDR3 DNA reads TGTGCCAGCAGCCTTTCTTCGACAGGGAGGGTCTATGGCTACACCTTC. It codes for CASSLSSTGRVYGYTF.

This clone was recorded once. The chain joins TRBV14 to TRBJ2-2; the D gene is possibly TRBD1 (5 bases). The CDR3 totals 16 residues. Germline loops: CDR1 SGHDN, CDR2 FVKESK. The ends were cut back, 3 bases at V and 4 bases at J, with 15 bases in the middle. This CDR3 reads CASSHPQGWSTGELFF. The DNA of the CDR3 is TGTGCCAGCAGCCATCCTCAGGGTTGGAGCACCGGGGAGCTGTTTTTT.

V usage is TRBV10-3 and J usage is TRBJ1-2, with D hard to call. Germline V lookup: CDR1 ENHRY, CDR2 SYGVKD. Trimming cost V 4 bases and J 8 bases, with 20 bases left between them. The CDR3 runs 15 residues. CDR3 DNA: TGTGCCATCAGTGCAGACGAACAGCCGTCGGGGGGCTACACCTTC. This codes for CAISADEQPSGGYTF.

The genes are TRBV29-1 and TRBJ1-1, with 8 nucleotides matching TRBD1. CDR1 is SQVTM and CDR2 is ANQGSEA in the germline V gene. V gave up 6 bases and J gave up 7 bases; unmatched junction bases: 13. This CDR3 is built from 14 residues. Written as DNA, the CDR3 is TGCAGCGTCGATTTGACAGGGGCCGCCGGTGAAGCTTTCTTT. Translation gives CSVDLTGAAGEAFF. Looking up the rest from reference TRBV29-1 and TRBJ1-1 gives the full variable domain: SAVISQKPSRDICQRGTSLTIQCQVDSQVTMMFWYRQQPGQSLTLIATANQGSEATYESGFVIDKFPISRPNLTFSTLTVSNMSPEDSSIYLCSVDLTGAAGEAFFGQGTRLTVV.

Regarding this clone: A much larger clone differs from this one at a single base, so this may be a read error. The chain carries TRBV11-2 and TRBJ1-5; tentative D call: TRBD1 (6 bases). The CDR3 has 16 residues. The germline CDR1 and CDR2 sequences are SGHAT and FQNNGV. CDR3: CTSSLRGDNSNQPQHF. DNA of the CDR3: TGTACCAGCAGCTTGCGAGGGGACAATAGCAATCAGCCCCAGCATTTT.

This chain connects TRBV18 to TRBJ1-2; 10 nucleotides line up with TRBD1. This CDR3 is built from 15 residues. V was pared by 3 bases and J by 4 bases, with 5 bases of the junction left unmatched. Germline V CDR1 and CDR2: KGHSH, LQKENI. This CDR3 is CASSPGTGVAYGYTF. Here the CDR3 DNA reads TGTGCCAGCTCACCCGGGACAGGGGTAGCCTATGGCTACACCTTC.